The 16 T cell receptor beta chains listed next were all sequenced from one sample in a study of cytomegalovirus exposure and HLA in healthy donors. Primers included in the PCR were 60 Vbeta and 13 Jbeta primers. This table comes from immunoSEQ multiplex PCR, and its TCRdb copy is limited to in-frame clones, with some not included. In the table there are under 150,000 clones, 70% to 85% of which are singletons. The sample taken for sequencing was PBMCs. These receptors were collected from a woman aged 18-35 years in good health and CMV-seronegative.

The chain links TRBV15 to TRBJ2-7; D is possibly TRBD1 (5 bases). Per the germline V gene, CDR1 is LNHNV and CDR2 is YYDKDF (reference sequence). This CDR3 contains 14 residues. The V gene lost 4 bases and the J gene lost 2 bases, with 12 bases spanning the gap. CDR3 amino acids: CATSTRTFTYEQYF. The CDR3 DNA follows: TGTGCCACCAGCACCCGGACATTTACCTACGAGCAGTACTTC.

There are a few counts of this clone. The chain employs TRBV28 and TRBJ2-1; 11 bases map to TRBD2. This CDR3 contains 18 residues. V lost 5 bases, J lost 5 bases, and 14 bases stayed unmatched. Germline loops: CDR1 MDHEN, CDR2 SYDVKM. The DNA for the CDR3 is TGTGCCAGCAGTAGAGGCTTAGTTGGGACTAGCGGCAACAATGAGCAGTTCTTC. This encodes CASSRGLVGTSGNNEQFF.

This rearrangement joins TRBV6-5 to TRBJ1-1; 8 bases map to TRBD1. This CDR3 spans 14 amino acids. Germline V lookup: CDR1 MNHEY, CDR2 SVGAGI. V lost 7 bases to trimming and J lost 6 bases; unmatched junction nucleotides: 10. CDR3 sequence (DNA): TGTGCCAGCACCTTCGACAGGGGTCGGTCTGAAGCTTTCTTT. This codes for CASTFDRGRSEAFF.

CDR3 nucleotides: TGTGCCAGCAAAAGGACAGGATCCGGTGAGACTGAAGCTTTCTTT. Translated, it gives CASKRTGSGETEAFF. The chain couples TRBV28 to TRBJ1-1, with 7 bases identical to TRBD1. The trim removed 7 bases at V and 5 bases at J, leaving 13 bases unmatched. The length of the CDR3 is 15 residues. Germline-derived CDR1 and CDR2 are MDHEN and SYDVKM.

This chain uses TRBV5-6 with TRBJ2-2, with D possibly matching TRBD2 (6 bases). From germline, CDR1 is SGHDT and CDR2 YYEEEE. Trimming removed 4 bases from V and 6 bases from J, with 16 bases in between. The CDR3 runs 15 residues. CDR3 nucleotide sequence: TGTGCCAGCAGCCCCATTGGAGGGGCTTCCGGGGAGCTGTTTTTT. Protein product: CASSPIGGASGELFF.

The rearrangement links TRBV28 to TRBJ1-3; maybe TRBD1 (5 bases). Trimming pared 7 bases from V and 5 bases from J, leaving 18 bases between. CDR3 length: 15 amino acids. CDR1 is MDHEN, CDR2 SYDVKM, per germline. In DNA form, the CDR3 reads TGTGCCAGCACCGGGACTGCCCCTCGGAGAAACACCATATATTTT. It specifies CASTGTAPRRNTIYF.

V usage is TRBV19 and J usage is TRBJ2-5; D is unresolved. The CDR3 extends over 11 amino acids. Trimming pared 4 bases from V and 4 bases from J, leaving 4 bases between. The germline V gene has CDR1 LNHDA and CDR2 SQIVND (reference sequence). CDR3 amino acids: CASSNGETQYF. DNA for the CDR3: TGTGCCAGTAGTAACGGAGAGACCCAGTACTTC. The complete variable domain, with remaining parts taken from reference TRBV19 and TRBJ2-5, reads DGGITQSPKYLFRKEGQNVTLSCEQNLNHDAMYWYRQDPGQGLRLIYYSQIVNDFQKGDIAEGYSVSREKKESFPLTVTSAQKNPTAFYLCASSNGETQYFGPGTRLLVL.

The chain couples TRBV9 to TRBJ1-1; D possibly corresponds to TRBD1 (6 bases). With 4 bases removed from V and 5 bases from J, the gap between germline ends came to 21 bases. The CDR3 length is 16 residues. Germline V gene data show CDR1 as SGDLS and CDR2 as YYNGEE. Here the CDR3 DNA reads TGTGCCAGCAGCCATCACAGGGAAGGGGTGGGTACTGAAGCTTTCTTT. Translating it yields CASSHHREGVGTEAFF.

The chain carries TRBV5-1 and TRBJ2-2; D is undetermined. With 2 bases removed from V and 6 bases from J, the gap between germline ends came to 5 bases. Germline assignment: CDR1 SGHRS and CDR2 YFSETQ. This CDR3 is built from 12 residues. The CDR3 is CASSFGSGELFF. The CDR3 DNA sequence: TGCGCCAGCAGCTTTGGCTCCGGGGAGCTGTTTTTT.

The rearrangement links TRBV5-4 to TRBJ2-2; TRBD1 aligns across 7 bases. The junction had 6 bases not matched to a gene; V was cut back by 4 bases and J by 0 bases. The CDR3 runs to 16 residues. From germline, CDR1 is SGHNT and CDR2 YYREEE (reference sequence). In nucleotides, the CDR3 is TGTGCCAGCAGCCCCTATGACAGGGCGAACACCGGGGAGCTGTTTTTT. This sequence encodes CASSPYDRANTGELFF.

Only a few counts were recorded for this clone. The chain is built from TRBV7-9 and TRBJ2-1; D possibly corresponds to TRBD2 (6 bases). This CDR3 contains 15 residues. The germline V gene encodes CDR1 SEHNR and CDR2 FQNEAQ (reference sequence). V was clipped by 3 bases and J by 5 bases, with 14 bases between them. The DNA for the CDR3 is TGTGCCAGCAGCTTCCGGAGGGGCCACCACAATGAGCAGTTCTTC. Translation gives CASSFRRGHHNEQFF. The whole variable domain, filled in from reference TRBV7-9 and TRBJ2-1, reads DTGVSQNPRHKITKRGQNVTFRCDPISEHNRLYWYRQTLGQGPEFLTYFQNEAQLEKSRLLSDRFSAERPKGSFSTLEIQRTEQGDSAMYLCASSFRRGHHNEQFFGPGTRLTVL.

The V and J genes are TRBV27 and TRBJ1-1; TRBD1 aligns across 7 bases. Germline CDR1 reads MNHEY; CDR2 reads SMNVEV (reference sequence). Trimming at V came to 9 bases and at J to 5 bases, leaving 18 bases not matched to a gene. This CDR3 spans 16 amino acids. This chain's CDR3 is CASKGGLGQPGTEAFF. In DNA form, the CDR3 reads TGTGCCAGTAAAGGGGGCCTGGGACAGCCGGGGACTGAAGCTTTCTTT.

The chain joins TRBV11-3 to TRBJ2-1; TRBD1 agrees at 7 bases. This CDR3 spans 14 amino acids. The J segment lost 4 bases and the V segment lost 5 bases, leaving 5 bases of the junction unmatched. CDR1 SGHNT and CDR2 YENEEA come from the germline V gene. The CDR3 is CASSGDSPYNEQFF. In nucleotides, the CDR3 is TGTGCCAGCAGCGGGGACAGCCCTTACAATGAGCAGTTCTTC.

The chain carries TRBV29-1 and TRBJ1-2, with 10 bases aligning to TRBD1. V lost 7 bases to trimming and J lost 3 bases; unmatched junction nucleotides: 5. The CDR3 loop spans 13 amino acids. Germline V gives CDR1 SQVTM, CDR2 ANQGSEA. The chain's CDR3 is CSATGGADYGYTF. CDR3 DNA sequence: TGCAGCGCGACAGGGGGCGCAGACTATGGCTACACCTTC.

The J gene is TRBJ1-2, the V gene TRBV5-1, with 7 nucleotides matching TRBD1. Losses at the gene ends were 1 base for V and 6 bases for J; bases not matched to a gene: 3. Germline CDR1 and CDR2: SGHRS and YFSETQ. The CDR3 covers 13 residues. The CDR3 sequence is CASSLTTGDGYTF. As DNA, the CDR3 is TGCGCCAGCAGCTTGACTACAGGGGATGGCTACACCTTC.

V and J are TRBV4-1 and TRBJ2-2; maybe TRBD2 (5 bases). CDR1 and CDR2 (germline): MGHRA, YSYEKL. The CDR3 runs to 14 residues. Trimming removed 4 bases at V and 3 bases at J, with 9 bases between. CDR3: CASSRTRDTGELFF. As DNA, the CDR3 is TGCGCCAGCAGCCGAACGAGGGACACCGGGGAGCTGTTTTTT.